This T cell receptor (beta chain) derives from a study of blood T cell repertoires in COVID-19. Deletions cut 7 bases from V and 3 bases from J, with 13 bases between. CDR3 size: 13 residues. CDR1 and CDR2 (germline): SGHRS, YFSETQ. The method was immunoSEQ multiplex PCR; TCRdb's version includes in-frame clones alone and lacks a portion of them. This sample has approximately 170,000 clones, with 65% to 90% found just once. Sequenced input: peripheral blood. The sequence was obtained from a man between 50 and 59 years old with active or convalescent COVID-19. V usage is TRBV5-1 and J usage is TRBJ2-5, with a possible D match to TRBD1 (5 bases). CDR3: CASLPDTEETQYF. The CDR3 DNA is TGCGCCAGCCTACCGGACACCGAAGAGACCCAGTACTTC. The variable domain in full, completed from reference TRBV5-1 and TRBJ2-5, reads KAGVTQTPRYLIKTRGQQVTLSCSPISGHRSVSWYQQTPGQGLQFLFEYFSETQRNKGNFPGRFSGRQFSNSRSEMNVSTLELGDSALYLCASLPDTEETQYFGPGTRLLVL.